The 10 T cell receptor beta chains below were found in one sample sequenced in a study of T cell responses to AZD1222 COVID-19 vaccine. Method: immunoSEQ multiplex PCR; TCRdb's copy keeps in-frame clones and lacks some. The sample gives approximately 190,000 clones, around 90% of which show up once; 0.99% is in the top ten. The sample was peripheral blood, taken on day 0 of AZD1222 vaccination. All receptors come from an adult in good health.

The chain uses TRBV11-1 and TRBJ2-1, with D maybe TRBD2 (6 bases). This CDR3 comprises 16 residues. Germline values: CDR1 SGHAT, CDR2 FQDESV (reference sequence). V shed 0 bases and J shed 1 base, with 10 bases lying between them. CDR3 sequence (DNA): TGTGCCAGCAGCTTAGCGCGGGCGGGGTCCTACAATGAGCAGTTCTTC. It specifies CASSLARAGSYNEQFF. Using reference TRBV11-1 and TRBJ2-1 for the parts outside the CDR3, the full variable domain is EAEVAQSPRYKITEKSQAVAFWCDPISGHATLYWYRQILGQGPELLVQFQDESVVDDSQLPKDRFSAERLKGVDSTLKIQPAELGDSAMYLCASSLARAGSYNEQFFGPGTRLTVL.

This chain uses TRBV19 with TRBJ1-5; a possible D gene is TRBD1 (6 bases). The germline gives CDR1 LNHDA, CDR2 SQIVND (reference sequence). Trimming left V 6 bases short and J 6 bases short, with 18 bases between. The length of the CDR3 is 15 residues. The CDR3 loop is CASSETGLGRQPQHF. The DNA of the CDR3 is TGTGCCAGTAGCGAAACAGGGCTTGGGCGTCAGCCCCAGCATTTT.

The gene calls are TRBV6-1 and TRBJ2-7, with D possibly matching TRBD2 (5 bases). CDR1 is MNHNS and CDR2 is SASEGT in the germline V gene. V lost 1 base, J lost 4 bases, and 11 bases lay in between. This CDR3 comprises 14 residues. CDR3 protein: CASSEGVPGYEQYF. CDR3 coding DNA: TGTGCCAGCAGTGAAGGGGTGCCGGGGTACGAGCAGTACTTC.

This clone was observed a handful of times. This chain links TRBV18 with TRBJ2-7, with TRBD2 matching over 16 bases. V was pared by 3 bases and J by 4 bases, with 15 bases of the junction left unmatched. The CDR3 totals 20 residues. Germline-derived CDR1 and CDR2 are KGHSH and LQKENI. CDR3 sequence reads: CASSPYGTSGRDPSPYEQYF. CDR3 nucleotides: TGTGCCAGCTCACCCTATGGGACTAGCGGGAGGGATCCTTCCCCTTACGAGCAGTACTTC.

The chain is built from TRBV7-8 and TRBJ1-1, with a possible D match to TRBD1 (6 bases). CDR1 is SGHVS and CDR2 is FQNEAQ in the germline V gene. The CDR3 sequence is 15 residues long. V lost 4 bases to trimming and J lost 0 bases, with 12 bases between them. CDR3 protein: CASSSYRVMNTEAFF. The CDR3 region has the DNA TGTGCCAGCAGCTCGTACAGGGTAATGAACACTGAAGCTTTCTTT.

The CDR3 region has the DNA TGTGCCAGCAGTGTCGAAGCGCGACCGTCTAGCACAGATACGCAGTATTTT. Its protein product is CASSVEARPSSTDTQYF. V gene TRBV2 combines with J gene TRBJ2-3; D is unresolved. Germline CDR1 is SNHLY and CDR2 is FYNNEI. V was shortened by 4 bases and J by 0 bases, with 17 bases between the two germline ends. This CDR3 spans 17 amino acids.

The chain has TRBV7-8 and TRBJ1-1, with 8 bases matching TRBD1. The junction had 6 bases not matched to a gene; V was cut back by 5 bases and J by 1 base. The CDR3 is 15 amino acids. CDR1 is SGHVS, CDR2 FQNEAQ, per germline. The CDR3 protein is CASSLWTGKNTEAFF. The CDR3 DNA sequence: TGTGCCAGCAGCCTATGGACAGGGAAGAACACTGAAGCTTTCTTT.

The chain recombines TRBV2 with TRBJ1-1; 12 nucleotides line up with TRBD1. The V gene end was trimmed by 6 bases and the J gene end by 5 bases; junction bases not matched to a gene: 4. This CDR3 has 14 amino acids. Germline CDR1 and CDR2: SNHLY and FYNNEI. The CDR3 region is CASSRDRGRTEAFF. CDR3 nucleotides: TGTGCCAGCAGCCGGGACAGGGGGCGTACTGAAGCTTTCTTT. Looking up the rest from reference TRBV2 and TRBJ1-1 gives the full variable domain: EPEVTQTPSHQVTQMGQEVILRCVPISNHLYFYWYRQILGQKVEFLVSFYNNEISEKSEIFDDQFSVERPDGSNFTLKIRSTKLEDSAMYFCASSRDRGRTEAFFGQGTRLTVV.

J is TRBJ1-2 and V is TRBV10-1; the match to TRBD1 covers 7 bases. The germline gives CDR1 WNHNN, CDR2 SYGVQD (reference sequence). V lost 6 bases to trimming and J lost 2 bases; unmatched junction nucleotides: 12. This CDR3 spans 16 amino acids. CDR3 bases: TGCGCCAGCAGGACTGACAGGGTGGCGTTAAACTATGGCTACACCTTC. It specifies CASRTDRVALNYGYTF.

V usage is TRBV27 and J usage is TRBJ2-3; 9 bases agree with TRBD1. The CDR3 sequence is 13 residues long. Trimming took 6 bases from V and 4 from J; bases not matched to a gene: 2. CDR1 is MNHEY, CDR2 SMNVEV, per germline (reference sequence). This CDR3 is CASRRQGADTQYF. CDR3 nucleotide sequence: TGTGCCAGCAGGAGACAGGGGGCAGATACGCAGTATTTT.